The present entry profiles one T cell receptor (beta chain) with its context. Its target is not known. This sample stems from a study of OX40 agonist ivuxolimab in advanced cancers. Study-level background: Patient treatment consisted of intravenous ivuxolimab administration every 2 weeks at 0.01 to 10 mg/kg.

Produced via immunoSEQ multiplex PCR; TCRdb's table is partial and in-frame only. The data hold approximately 69,000 clones, with roughly 90% observed a single time. General study results and limits: Blood T cells, both CD4+ and CD8+, expanded clonally by week 6 at 0.1 to 3.0 mg/kg.

Samples of blood were obtained at baseline, on cycle 4 day 1, and on cycle 7 day 1. The receptor was isolated from an adult with an advanced solid tumor such as melanoma, head and neck, liver or kidney cancer. Sample: CD4+ or CD8+ T cells sorted from blood, taken in a trial of the OX40 agonist ivuxolimab.

The CDR3 DNA reads TGTGCCAGTGAAAGGGGCGTATCAAAACCGCAGCCCCAGCATTTT. Protein sequence: CASERGVSKPQPQHF. V and J are TRBV6-5 and TRBJ1-5; D might be TRBD1 (5 bases). Germline V gives CDR1 MNHEY, CDR2 SVGAGI. CDR3 size: 15 residues. The V and J ends lost 9 bases and 7 bases respectively, with 22 bases between them.